The 8 T cell receptor beta chains below all came from one sample that was sequenced in a study of control samples from healthy donors and cancer patients. The data were produced by immunoSEQ multiplex PCR, yet TCRdb's version contains in-frame clones alone and is incomplete. The sample shows 75,000 to 100,000 clones, about 85% of them seen only once. The sample comprised blood. The receptors come from a woman aged 50 to 60 in good health.

This sequence joins TRBV5-4 and TRBJ2-1; D is undetermined. The CDR3 contains 13 residues. Germline V gene data show CDR1 as SGHNT and CDR2 as YYREEE (reference sequence). Trimming stripped 2 bases from V and 6 bases from J, with 9 bases between. The CDR3: CASSLDSSNEQFF. The DNA of the CDR3 is TGTGCCAGCAGCTTAGATTCAAGCAATGAGCAGTTCTTC. The whole variable domain, remainder taken from reference TRBV5-4 and TRBJ2-1, is ETGVTQSPTHLIKTRGQQVTLRCSSQSGHNTVSWYQQALGQGPQFIFQYYREEENGRGNFPPRFSGLQFPNYSSELNVNALELDDSALYLCASSLDSSNEQFFGPGTRLTVL.

This chain uses TRBV5-1 with TRBJ2-1; 7 bases are shared with TRBD1. V dropped 9 bases and J dropped 5; count of bases not matched to a gene: 11. The CDR3 is made up of 14 amino acids. Germline CDR1 reads SGHRS; CDR2 reads YFSETQ. The CDR3 reads CATGWSGTDNEQFF. The CDR3 DNA reads TGCGCCACCGGTTGGTCAGGGACAGACAATGAGCAGTTCTTC.

V gene TRBV29-1 combines with J gene TRBJ2-2, with 8 bases identical to TRBD1. Unmatched junction bases numbered 5, after V lost 6 bases and J lost 2 bases. Germline V gene data show CDR1 as SQVTM and CDR2 as ANQGSEA. The CDR3 sequence is 14 residues long. DNA of the CDR3: TGCAGCGTGACAGGGGACCCAAACACCGGGGAGCTGTTTTTT. Translation gives CSVTGDPNTGELFF.

V gene TRBV5-1 combines with J gene TRBJ2-7, with D perhaps matching TRBD1 (6 bases). CDR3 length: 14 residues. V was trimmed by 0 bases and J by 2 bases, leaving 9 bases between them. CDR1 and CDR2 (germline): SGHRS, YFSETQ. The CDR3 sequence is CASSLAPGAYEQYF. CDR3 bases: TGCGCCAGCAGCTTGGCCCCAGGGGCCTACGAGCAGTACTTC.

The V and J genes are TRBV28 and TRBJ1-2; the D is unclear. From germline, CDR1 is MDHEN and CDR2 SYDVKM. Trimming took 4 bases from V and 5 from J, leaving 8 bases between them. This CDR3 spans 12 amino acids. CDR3 DNA sequence: TGTGCCAGCAGTTCCTCAGCTTATGGCTACACCTTC. Translating it yields CASSSSAYGYTF.

This clone turned up a few times. The rearrangement uses TRBV3-1 (or the pseudogene TRBV3-2) and TRBJ2-7; 10 bases agree with TRBD1. Germline V gene lookup returns CDR1 LGHDT and CDR2 YNNKEL (reference sequence). Germline trimming cut 0 bases from V and 7 bases from J; bases unmatched to any gene: 12. The CDR3 spans 17 residues. The CDR3 bases are TGTGCCAGCAGCCAAGATTTTAGGACAGGGGGAACTGGTGAGCAGTACTTC. Amino acids: CASSQDFRTGGTGEQYF.

The chain uses TRBV7-9 and TRBJ2-1, with 8 bases matching TRBD1. V was pared by 5 bases and J by 5 bases, with 8 bases of the junction left unmatched. Germline V lookup: CDR1 SEHNR, CDR2 FQNEAQ (reference sequence). There are 15 residues in the CDR3. CDR3 residues: CASSPWGQANNEQFF. In DNA form, the CDR3 reads TGTGCCAGCAGCCCATGGGGACAGGCTAACAATGAGCAGTTCTTC. The full variable domain, in which reference TRBV7-9 and TRBJ2-1 provide the parts outside the CDR3, is DTGVSQNPRHKITKRGQNVTFRCDPISEHNRLYWYRQTLGQGPEFLTYFQNEAQLEKSRLLSDRFSAERPKGSFSTLEIQRTEQGDSAMYLCASSPWGQANNEQFFGPGTRLTVL.

This chain joins TRBV6-6 and TRBJ1-1; tentatively, D is TRBD1 (6 bases). Germline V gene lookup returns CDR1 MNHNY and CDR2 SVGAGI (reference sequence). Trimming stripped 2 bases from V and 5 bases from J, with 15 bases between. The CDR3 loop spans 15 amino acids. This chain's CDR3 is CASSYRGGGRTEAFF. The CDR3, as DNA: TGTGCCAGCAGTTACCGGGGGGGCGGACGAACTGAAGCTTTCTTT.